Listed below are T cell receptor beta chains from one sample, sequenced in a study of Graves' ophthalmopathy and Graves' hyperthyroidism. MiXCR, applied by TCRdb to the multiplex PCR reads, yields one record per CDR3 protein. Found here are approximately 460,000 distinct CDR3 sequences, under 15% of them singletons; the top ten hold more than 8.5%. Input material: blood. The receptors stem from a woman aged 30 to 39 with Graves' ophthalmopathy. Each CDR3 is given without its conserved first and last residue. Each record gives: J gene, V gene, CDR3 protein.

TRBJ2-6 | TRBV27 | ASSLSDMPGANVLT
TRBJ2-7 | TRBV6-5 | ASSYASGGSYEQY
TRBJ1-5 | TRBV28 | ASINNRGLQPQH
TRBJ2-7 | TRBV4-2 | ASSQAPGLGYEQY
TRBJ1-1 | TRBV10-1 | ASSETPGGTEAF
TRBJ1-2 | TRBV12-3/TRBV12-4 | ASSFRGVFYGYT
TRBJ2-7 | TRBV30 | ACRGTGIHEQY
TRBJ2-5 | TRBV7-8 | ASGILRETQY
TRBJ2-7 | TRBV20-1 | SARGRIPYEQY
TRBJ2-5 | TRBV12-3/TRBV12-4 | ASSLYLQETKY
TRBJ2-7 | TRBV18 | ASSPPITREASYEQY
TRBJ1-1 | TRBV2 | ASSPRASNTEAF
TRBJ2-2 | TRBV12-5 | ASGFRDTRGGELF
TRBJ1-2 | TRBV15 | ATSRDPQPGYT
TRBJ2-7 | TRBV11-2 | ASSQRPGTTSYEQY
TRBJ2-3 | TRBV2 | ASKDRGFSPDTQY
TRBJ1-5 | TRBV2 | ASSEYRNQPQH
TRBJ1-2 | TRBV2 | ASSLPPGQGHGYT
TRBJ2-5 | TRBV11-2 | ASSYTTGEETKY
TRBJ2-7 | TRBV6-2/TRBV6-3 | ASSHGDRAYEQY
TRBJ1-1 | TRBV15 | ATSRDHIDTEAF
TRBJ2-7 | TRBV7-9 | ASSLAISYEQY
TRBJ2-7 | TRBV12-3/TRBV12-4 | ASSLKVATGASEQY
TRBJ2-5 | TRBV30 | AWSDMGPGTQY
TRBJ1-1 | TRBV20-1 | SAPGTGVNTEAF
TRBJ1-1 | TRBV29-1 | SAPDNTGTEAF
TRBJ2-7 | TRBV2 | ASSEGTSLHEQY
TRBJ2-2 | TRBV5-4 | ASSPDGYTGELF
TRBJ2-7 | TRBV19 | AGRTSGGTYEQY
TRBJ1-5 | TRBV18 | ASSPQPGLSNQPQH
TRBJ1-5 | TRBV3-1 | ASSRGRSNQPLH
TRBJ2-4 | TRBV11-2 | ASSLVPGGGNIQY
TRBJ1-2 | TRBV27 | ASSLKGHYVGGYT
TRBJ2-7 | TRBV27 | ASSPHRWESGGTYEQY
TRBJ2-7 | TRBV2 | ASRGDFYEQY
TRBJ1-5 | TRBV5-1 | ASRPDRPGQPQH
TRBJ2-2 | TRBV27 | ASSLVVRVESVGELF
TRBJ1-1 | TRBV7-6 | ASSPHQGQGERTEAF
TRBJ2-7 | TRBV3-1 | ASSPDLSGDYEQY
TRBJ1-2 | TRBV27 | ASIAPVGPGYT
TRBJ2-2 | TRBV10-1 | ASSGAKTPLTGELF
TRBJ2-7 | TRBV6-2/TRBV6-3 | ASSRAGVGEQY
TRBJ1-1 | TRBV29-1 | SVEVGRFTEAF
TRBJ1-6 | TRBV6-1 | ASSATGGSYNSPLH
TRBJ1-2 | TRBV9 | ASSRDRALHGYT
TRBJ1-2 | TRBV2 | ASTTEGQGWSNYGYT
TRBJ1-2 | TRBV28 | ASRRMGGRYT
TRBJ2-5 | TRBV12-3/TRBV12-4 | ASSLDPRLAGDQETQY
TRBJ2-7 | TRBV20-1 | SGGGGPSEQY
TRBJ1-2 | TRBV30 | AWSFNGGYGYT
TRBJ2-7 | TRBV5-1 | ASSLGGLGHSEQY
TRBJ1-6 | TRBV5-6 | ASSLPGQGNSPLH
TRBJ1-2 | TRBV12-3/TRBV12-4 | ARSFGGIYGYT
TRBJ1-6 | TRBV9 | ASSASGTGFSPLH
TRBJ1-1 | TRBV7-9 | ASSSGPNTEAF
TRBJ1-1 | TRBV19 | ASSDITGQGWTEAF
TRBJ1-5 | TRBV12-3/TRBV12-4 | ASSSGADQPQH
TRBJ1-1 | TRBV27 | ASSLSQGGLLVTEAF
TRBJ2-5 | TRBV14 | ASSLTLDTQETQY
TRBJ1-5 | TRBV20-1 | SARWGGQPQH